This entry lists 13 T cell receptor beta chains sequenced from one sample in a study of blood T cell repertoires in COVID-19. This table comes from immunoSEQ multiplex PCR, and its TCRdb copy is limited to in-frame clones, with some not included. This table has about 200,000 clones, 80% appearing once. Sequencing input: peripheral blood. The receptors come from a human donor in a cohort sampled during active COVID-19.

V and J are TRBV28 and TRBJ2-7; 10 positions match TRBD1. Germline V gene lookup returns CDR1 MDHEN and CDR2 SYDVKM. J was trimmed by 0 bases and V by 2 bases; bases with no gene match: 7. The CDR3 length is 17 residues. The CDR3 bases are TGTGCCAGCAGTTTAGCGGGGGGACAGGGGAGCTCCTACGAGCAGTACTTC. Amino acid sequence: CASSLAGGQGSSYEQYF.

The chain employs TRBV6-6 and TRBJ1-5, with 9 nucleotides matching TRBD1. CDR1 MNHNY and CDR2 SVGAGI come from the germline V gene (reference sequence). The J segment lost 7 bases and the V segment lost 6 bases, leaving 10 bases of the junction unmatched. The CDR3 length is 15 residues. CDR3 sequence reads: CASSLDRGYGQPQHF. Here the CDR3 DNA reads TGTGCCAGCAGCCTGGACAGGGGTTATGGACAGCCCCAGCATTTT.

The chain joins TRBV4-2 to TRBJ2-2; 7 bases match TRBD1. The CDR3 runs to 15 residues. Trimming cost V 7 bases and J 1 base; bases outside gene matches: 6. CDR1 LGHNA and CDR2 YNFKEQ come from the germline V gene. CDR3 nucleotides: TGTGCCAGCAAGTTAGGGACAGTGAACACCGGGGAGCTGTTTTTT. Amino acid sequence: CASKLGTVNTGELFF.

This sequence joins TRBV29-1 and TRBJ1-1, with D perhaps TRBD1 (6 bases). This CDR3 is 13 amino acids long. Germline V gene sequence: CDR1 SQVTM, CDR2 ANQGSEA. V was pared by 6 bases and J by 1 base, with 12 bases between. The CDR3 spells CSVLGQRNTEAFF. The CDR3 DNA reads TGCAGCGTACTAGGACAGCGGAACACTGAAGCTTTCTTT.

The chain is built from TRBV9 and TRBJ1-1, with 7 bases fitting TRBD1. This CDR3 has 15 residues. Germline CDR1 and CDR2: SGDLS and YYNGEE. The J segment lost 0 bases and the V segment lost 2 bases, leaving 4 bases of the junction unmatched. CDR3 sequence (DNA): TGTGCCAGCAGCGTCTCGGGACAGATGAACACTGAAGCTTTCTTT. It is translated as CASSVSGQMNTEAFF.

The V and J genes are TRBV10-3 and TRBJ2-7; 7 bases map to TRBD1. CDR3 length: 14 amino acids. With V trimmed by 5 bases and J by 0 bases, 4 bases remained unmatched. The germline V gene has CDR1 ENHRY and CDR2 SYGVKD. The CDR3 DNA sequence: TGTGCCATCAGTTCCGGGACAGCCTCCTACGAGCAGTACTTC. It translates to CAISSGTASYEQYF.

This clone came up once. This chain connects TRBV18 to TRBJ1-5; TRBD1 might be the D (5 bases). The germline V gene encodes CDR1 KGHSH and CDR2 LQKENI. This CDR3 is built from 12 residues. V was trimmed by 6 bases and J by 7 bases, leaving 10 bases between them. This CDR3 reads CASSPGGQPQHF. The DNA of the CDR3 is TGTGCCAGCTCCCCGGGGGGGCAGCCCCAGCATTTT.

The chain employs TRBV4-1 and TRBJ2-1; 13 bases align to TRBD2. The CDR3 contains 16 residues. Germline loops: CDR1 MGHRA, CDR2 YSYEKL. After removal of 1 base from V and 13 bases from J, the junction contained 10 bases not matched to a gene. The CDR3 bases are TGCGCCAGCAGCCAAGGCGGGACTAGCGGGATGGGGGGTCAGTTCTTC. Translation gives CASSQGGTSGMGGQFF.

The J gene is TRBJ2-1, the V gene TRBV24-1, with a possible D match to TRBD2 (6 bases). The CDR3 consists of 14 residues. Germline CDR1 KGHDR, CDR2 SFDVKD. Trimming removed 4 bases from V and 6 bases from J, with 12 bases in between. DNA of the CDR3: TGTGCCACCAGTGAAACCGGGACTCGCAATGAGCAGTTCTTC. It encodes CATSETGTRNEQFF.

The V call is TRBV19, the J call TRBJ2-7, with 7 nucleotides matching TRBD2. The CDR3 consists of 16 residues. CDR1 LNHDA and CDR2 SQIVND come from the germline V gene (reference sequence). Germline trimming cut 8 bases from V and 1 base from J; bases unmatched to any gene: 14. The CDR3 here is CASAARALAVSYEQYF. The CDR3 nucleotides are TGTGCCAGTGCCGCTAGAGCCCTAGCGGTATCCTACGAGCAGTACTTC.

This clone was counted a few times. The rearrangement uses TRBV5-1 and TRBJ1-1; D might be TRBD1 (6 bases). Trimming left V 0 bases short and J 1 base short, with 7 bases between. CDR1 and CDR2 (germline): SGHRS, YFSETQ. This CDR3 is 14 amino acids long. DNA of the CDR3: TGCGCCAGCAGCTTGGGACAGGAGAACACTGAAGCTTTCTTT. Encoded protein: CASSLGQENTEAFF.

The V and J genes are TRBV11-2 and TRBJ2-1, with 8 bases identical to TRBD2. Looked up from germline, CDR1 is SGHAT and CDR2 is FQNNGV. Trimming cost V 1 base and J 4 bases; bases outside gene matches: 3. CDR3 length: 15 residues. The CDR3 region has the DNA TGTGCCAGCAGCTTAGCCGTAGCGGGGTACAATGAGCAGTTCTTC. Residues: CASSLAVAGYNEQFF.

The sample holds one count of this clone. V gene TRBV6-5 combines with J gene TRBJ2-2; D is possibly TRBD1 (5 bases). CDR1 and CDR2 from the germline V gene are MNHEY and SVGAGI. CDR3 length equals 14 residues. Trimming took off 4 bases at V and 3 bases at J, with 9 bases between the two ends. CDR3 nucleotides: TGTGCCAGCAGTTTTGGCAGGGACACCGGGGAGCTGTTTTTT. Its translation: CASSFGRDTGELFF.